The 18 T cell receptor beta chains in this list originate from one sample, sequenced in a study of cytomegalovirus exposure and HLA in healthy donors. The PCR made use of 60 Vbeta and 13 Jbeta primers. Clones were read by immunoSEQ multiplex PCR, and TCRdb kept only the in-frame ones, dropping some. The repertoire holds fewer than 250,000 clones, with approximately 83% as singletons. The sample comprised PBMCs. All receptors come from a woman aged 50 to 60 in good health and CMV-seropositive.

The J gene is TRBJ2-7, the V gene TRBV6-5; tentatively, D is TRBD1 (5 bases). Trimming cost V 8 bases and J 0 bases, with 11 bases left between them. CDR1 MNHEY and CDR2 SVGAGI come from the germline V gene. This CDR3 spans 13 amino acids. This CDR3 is CASRQSYSYEQYF. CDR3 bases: TGTGCCAGCCGACAGAGCTACTCCTACGAGCAGTACTTC.

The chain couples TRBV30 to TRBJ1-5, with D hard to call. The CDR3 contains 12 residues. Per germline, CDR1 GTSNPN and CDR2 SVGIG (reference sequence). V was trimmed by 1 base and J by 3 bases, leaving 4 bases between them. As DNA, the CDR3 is TGTGCCTGGAGTGCGGTCAATCAGCCCCAGCATTTT. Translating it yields CAWSAVNQPQHF.

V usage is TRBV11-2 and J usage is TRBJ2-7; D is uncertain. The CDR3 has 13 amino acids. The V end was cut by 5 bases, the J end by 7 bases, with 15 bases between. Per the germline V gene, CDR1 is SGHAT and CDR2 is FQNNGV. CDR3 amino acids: CASSRRATLEQYF. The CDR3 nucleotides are TGTGCCAGCAGCCGGAGAGCGACTTTGGAGCAGTACTTC. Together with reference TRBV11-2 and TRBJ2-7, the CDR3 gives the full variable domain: EAGVAQSPRYKIIEKRQSVAFWCNPISGHATLYWYQQILGQGPKLLIQFQNNGVVDDSQLPKDRFSAERLKGVDSTLKIQPAKLEDSAVYLCASSRRATLEQYFGPGTRLTVT.

The CDR3 protein is CASSPAPGQGITGELFF. Here the CDR3 DNA reads TGTGCCAGCAGCCCGGCTCCGGGACAGGGAATTACCGGGGAGCTGTTTTTT. The chain recombines TRBV5-4 with TRBJ2-2, with 9 bases matching TRBD1. J gave up 5 bases and V 4 bases, and 12 bases lay outside the gene matches. The CDR3 loop spans 17 amino acids. The germline V gene has CDR1 SGHNT and CDR2 YYREEE (reference sequence). Full variable domain (outside the CDR3, taken from reference TRBV5-4 and TRBJ2-2): ETGVTQSPTHLIKTRGQQVTLRCSSQSGHNTVSWYQQALGQGPQFIFQYYREEENGRGNFPPRFSGLQFPNYSSELNVNALELDDSALYLCASSPAPGQGITGELFFGEGSRLTVL.

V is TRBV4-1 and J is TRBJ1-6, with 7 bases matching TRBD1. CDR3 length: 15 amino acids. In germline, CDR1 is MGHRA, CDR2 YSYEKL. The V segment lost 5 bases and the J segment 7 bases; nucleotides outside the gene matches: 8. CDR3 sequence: CASSGRDSENSPLHF. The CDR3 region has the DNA TGCGCCAGCAGCGGCCGGGACAGTGAAAATTCACCCCTCCACTTT.

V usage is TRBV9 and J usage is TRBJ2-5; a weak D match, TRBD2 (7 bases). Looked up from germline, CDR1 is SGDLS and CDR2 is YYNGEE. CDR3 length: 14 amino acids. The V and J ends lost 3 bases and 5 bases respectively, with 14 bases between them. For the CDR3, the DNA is TGTGCCAGCAGCGCCTCGGGGGGCCCGGAGACCCAGTACTTC. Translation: CASSASGGPETQYF.

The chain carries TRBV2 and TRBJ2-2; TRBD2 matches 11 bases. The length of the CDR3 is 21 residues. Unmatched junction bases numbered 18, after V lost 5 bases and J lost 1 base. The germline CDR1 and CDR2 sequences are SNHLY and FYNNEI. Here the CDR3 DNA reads TGTGCCAGCAGTCCAAGAACGGGACTAGCGGAAAGCCGAATGAACACCGGGGAGCTGTTTTTT. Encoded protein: CASSPRTGLAESRMNTGELFF.

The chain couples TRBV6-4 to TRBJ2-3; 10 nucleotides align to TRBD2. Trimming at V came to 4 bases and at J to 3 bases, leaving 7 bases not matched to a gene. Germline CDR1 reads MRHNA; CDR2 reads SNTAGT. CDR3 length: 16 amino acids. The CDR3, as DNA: TGTGCCAGCAGTGCCCAGAGCGGGGGGGAAACAGATACGCAGTATTTT. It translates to CASSAQSGGETDTQYF.

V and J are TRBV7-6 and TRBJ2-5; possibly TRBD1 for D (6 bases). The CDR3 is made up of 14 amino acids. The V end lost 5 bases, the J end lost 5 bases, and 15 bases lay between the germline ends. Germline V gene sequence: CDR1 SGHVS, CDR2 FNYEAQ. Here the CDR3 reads CASSLIRRGETQYF. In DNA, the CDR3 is TGTGCCAGCAGCCTAATAAGAAGGGGGGAGACCCAGTACTTC.

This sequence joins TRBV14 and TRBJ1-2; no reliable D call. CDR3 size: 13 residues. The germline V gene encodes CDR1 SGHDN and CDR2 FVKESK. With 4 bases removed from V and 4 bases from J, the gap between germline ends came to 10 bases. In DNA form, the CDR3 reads TGTGCCAGCAGCCCCTCCAGGCCCTATGGCTACACCTTC. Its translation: CASSPSRPYGYTF.

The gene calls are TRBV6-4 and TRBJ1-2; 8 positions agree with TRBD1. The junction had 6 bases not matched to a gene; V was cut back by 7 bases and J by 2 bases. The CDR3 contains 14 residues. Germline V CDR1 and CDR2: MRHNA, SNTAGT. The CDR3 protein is CASNPGQGNYGYTF. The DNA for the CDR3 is TGTGCCAGCAACCCCGGACAGGGAAACTATGGCTACACCTTC.

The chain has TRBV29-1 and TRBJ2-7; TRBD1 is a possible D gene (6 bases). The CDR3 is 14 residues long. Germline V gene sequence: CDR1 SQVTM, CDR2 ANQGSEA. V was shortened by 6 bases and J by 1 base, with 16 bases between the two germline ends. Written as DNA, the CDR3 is TGCAGCGTAGCCTTCCGGGACACTTCCTACGAGCAGTACTTC. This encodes CSVAFRDTSYEQYF.

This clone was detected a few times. CDR3 loop: CATTTGVATGELFF. The CDR3 nucleotides are TGTGCCACCACTACAGGGGTCGCCACCGGGGAGCTGTTTTTT. This chain joins TRBV2 and TRBJ2-2; 7 bases agree with TRBD1. CDR3 length equals 14 residues. With V trimmed by 10 bases and J by 4 bases, 9 bases remained unmatched. Germline V gene data show CDR1 as SNHLY and CDR2 as FYNNEI. Filled out from reference TRBV2 and TRBJ2-2, the complete variable domain reads EPEVTQTPSHQVTQMGQEVILRCVPISNHLYFYWYRQILGQKVEFLVSFYNNEISEKSEIFDDQFSVERPDGSNFTLKIRSTKLEDSAMYFCATTTGVATGELFFGEGSRLTVL.

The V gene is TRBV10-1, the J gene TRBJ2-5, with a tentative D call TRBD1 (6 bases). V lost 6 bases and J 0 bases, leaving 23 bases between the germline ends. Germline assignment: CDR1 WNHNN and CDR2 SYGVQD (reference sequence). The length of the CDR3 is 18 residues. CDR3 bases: TGCGCCAGCAGCGACAGGACCCAGAACGGGCGGGACCAAGAGACCCAGTACTTC. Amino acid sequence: CASSDRTQNGRDQETQYF.

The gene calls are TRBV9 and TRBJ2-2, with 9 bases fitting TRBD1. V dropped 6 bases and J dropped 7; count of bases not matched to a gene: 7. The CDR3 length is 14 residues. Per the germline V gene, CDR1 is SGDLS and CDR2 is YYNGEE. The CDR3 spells CASTWTGAGGELFF. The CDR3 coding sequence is TGTGCCAGCACCTGGACAGGGGCGGGCGGGGAGCTGTTTTTT.

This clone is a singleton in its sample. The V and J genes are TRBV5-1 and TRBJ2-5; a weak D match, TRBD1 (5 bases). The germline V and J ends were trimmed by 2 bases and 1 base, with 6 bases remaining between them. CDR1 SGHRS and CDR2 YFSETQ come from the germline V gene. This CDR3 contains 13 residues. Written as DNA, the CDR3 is TGCGCCAGCAGCTTCCAGGGCCAAGAGACCCAGTACTTC. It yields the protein CASSFQGQETQYF.

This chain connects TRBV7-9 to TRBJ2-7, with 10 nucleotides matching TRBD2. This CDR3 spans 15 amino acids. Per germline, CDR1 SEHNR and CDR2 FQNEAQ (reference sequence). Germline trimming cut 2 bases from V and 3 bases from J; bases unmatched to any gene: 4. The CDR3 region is CASSLKASGGYEQYF. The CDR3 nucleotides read TGTGCCAGCAGCTTAAAGGCTAGCGGGGGCTACGAGCAGTACTTC.

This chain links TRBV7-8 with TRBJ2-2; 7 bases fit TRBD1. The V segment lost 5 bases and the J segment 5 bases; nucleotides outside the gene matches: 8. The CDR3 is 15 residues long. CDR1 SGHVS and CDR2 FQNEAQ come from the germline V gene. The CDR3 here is CASSAHRGGTGELFF. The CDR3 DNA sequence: TGTGCCAGCAGCGCCCACAGGGGTGGAACCGGGGAGCTGTTTTTT.